Following are 4 T cell receptor beta chains from one sample sequenced in a study of human T cells and chemical hapten exposure. Regarding time point: patch test 3, about 24 weeks after DPC sensitization. Treatment denoted: therapeutic diphenylcyclopropenone sensitization with weekly scalp DPC. Each CDR3 protein gets one entry after TCRdb re-called the RACE reads with MiXCR. The table has fewer than 200,000 distinct CDR3 sequences, 25% to 35% seen once; the top ten hold 2.1%. Material: whole blood, obtained in connection with sensitization to the hapten diphenylcyclopropenone (DPC). Source of these receptors: a woman in her late teens or twenties with alopecia areata. Some clones in this sample may be carry-over from other donors' samples.

The count of this clonotype is one. J is TRBJ2-6 and V is TRBV9; a possible D gene is TRBD2 (5 bases). This CDR3 comprises 19 residues. The germline V and J ends were trimmed by 0 bases and 3 bases, with 19 bases remaining between them. CDR1 and CDR2 (germline): SGDLS, YYNGEE. Written as DNA, the CDR3 is TGTGCCAGCAGCGTAGACACCGGAGGCTTTCGTTATGGGGCCAACGTCCTGACTTTC. Translation: CASSVDTGGFRYGANVLTF. Using reference TRBV9 and TRBJ2-6 for the parts outside the CDR3, the full variable domain is DSGVTQTPKHLITATGQRVTLRCSPRSGDLSVYWYQQSLDQGLQFLIQYYNGEERAKGNILERFSAQQFPDLHSELNLSSLELGDSALYFCASSVDTGGFRYGANVLTFGAGSRLTVL.

The chain combines TRBV20-1 with TRBJ2-5; unclear D gene. The CDR3 sequence is 11 residues long. The V and J ends lost 5 bases and 5 bases respectively, with 9 bases between them. Germline V gene data show CDR1 as DFQATT and CDR2 as SNEGSKA (reference sequence). CDR3 in DNA: TGCAGTGCTTCCAGATGGGAGACCCAGTACTTC. The encoded protein is CSASRWETQYF.

The gene calls are TRBV12-3 or TRBV12-4 and TRBJ2-2; unclear D gene. This CDR3 is 12 amino acids long. Trimming took off 4 bases at V and 7 bases at J, with 7 bases between the two ends. This chain's CDR3 is CASSSPFGELFF. The CDR3 DNA follows: TGTGCCAGCAGTTCCCCTTTCGGGGAGCTGTTTTTT.

This clonotype was observed a handful of times. The rearrangement uses TRBV19 and TRBJ2-5; D is tentatively TRBD1 or TRBD2 (5 bases each). The CDR3 is 13 amino acids. Trimming pared 11 bases from V and 4 bases from J, leaving 17 bases between. The germline gives CDR1 LNHDA, CDR2 SQIVND (reference sequence). The CDR3 DNA is TGTGCCTCCGGGACCCTCCAGGGAGAGACCCAGTACTTC. Amino acid sequence: CASGTLQGETQYF.